This TCR beta chain was sequenced for a study of blood T cell repertoires in COVID-19. V lost 1 base and J 2 bases, leaving 8 bases between the germline ends. CDR3 length equals 14 residues. From germline, CDR1 is SGHNT and CDR2 YENEEA. TCRdb's copy holds only in-frame clones and misses some; the assay was immunoSEQ multiplex PCR. The profile covers 200,000 to 250,000 clones, with approximately 80% appearing a single time and more than 9% taken by the ten largest. In this sample, this clone turned up a few times. The sequencing sample was made of peripheral blood. The V call is TRBV11-3, the J call TRBJ2-5, with D unclear. This clonotype was obtained from a woman older than 75 with acute or convalescent COVID-19. This CDR3 reads CASSLGTVQETQYF. The CDR3 DNA reads TGTGCCAGCAGCTTAGGAACAGTTCAAGAGACCCAGTACTTC.